The following is a TCR beta chain sequence with its context. Generated by immunoSEQ multiplex PCR, the TCRdb table keeps only in-frame clones and is missing some. Of around 160,000 clones listed, more than 75% are singletons. This sample stems from a study of blood T cell repertoires in COVID-19. Across the study: There were acute and convalescent COVID-19 samples, and they came from the United States, Italy and Spain. Nucleic acid was either cDNA or gDNA, and it came from T cells, B-cell-depleted T cells, or PBMCs.

V lost 1 base to trimming and J lost 1 base, with 10 bases between them. Germline V gives CDR1 SGHTA, CDR2 FQGNSA. The CDR3 totals 15 residues. This clonotype was sampled from a man aged 55-75 years with active or convalescent COVID-19. This chain uses TRBV7-2 with TRBJ2-5, with D maybe TRBD2 (5 bases). Material: peripheral blood. The CDR3 nucleotides are TGTGCCAGCAGCTTAGTAGGCGGGCTCCAAGAGACCCAGTACTTC. This gives the protein CASSLVGGLQETQYF.